The entry below gives a single T cell receptor (beta chain) sequence along with its context. The length of the CDR3 is 14 residues. From germline, CDR1 is MRHNA and CDR2 SNTAGT. Trimming took 6 bases from V and 6 from J, leaving 16 bases between them. This table comes from immunoSEQ multiplex PCR, and its TCRdb copy is limited to in-frame clones, with some not included. The sample includes about 320,000 clones, roughly nine tenths of them seen just once. Participants, roughly 18 to 90 years old, spanned approximately 26 US areas. The recovered donors of Cohort 3 showed two negative PCRs, clearance, or symptom resolution. The record originates from a study of blood T cell repertoires in COVID-19. Study at large: Researchers got acute and convalescent COVID-19 samples from the United States, Italy and Spain. From T cells, B-cell-depleted T cells, or PBMCs came the material, which was cDNA or gDNA.

The chain combines TRBV6-4 with TRBJ2-3, with a possible D match to TRBD2 (6 bases). The receptor's source is a man aged 60 to 75 who had recovered from COVID-19. Material: PBMCs or T cells enriched from blood (not recorded which). CDR3 sequence: CASRAGGGSDTQYF. CDR3 nucleotide sequence: TGTGCCAGCAGGGCCGGGGGAGGTTCTGATACGCAGTATTTT.